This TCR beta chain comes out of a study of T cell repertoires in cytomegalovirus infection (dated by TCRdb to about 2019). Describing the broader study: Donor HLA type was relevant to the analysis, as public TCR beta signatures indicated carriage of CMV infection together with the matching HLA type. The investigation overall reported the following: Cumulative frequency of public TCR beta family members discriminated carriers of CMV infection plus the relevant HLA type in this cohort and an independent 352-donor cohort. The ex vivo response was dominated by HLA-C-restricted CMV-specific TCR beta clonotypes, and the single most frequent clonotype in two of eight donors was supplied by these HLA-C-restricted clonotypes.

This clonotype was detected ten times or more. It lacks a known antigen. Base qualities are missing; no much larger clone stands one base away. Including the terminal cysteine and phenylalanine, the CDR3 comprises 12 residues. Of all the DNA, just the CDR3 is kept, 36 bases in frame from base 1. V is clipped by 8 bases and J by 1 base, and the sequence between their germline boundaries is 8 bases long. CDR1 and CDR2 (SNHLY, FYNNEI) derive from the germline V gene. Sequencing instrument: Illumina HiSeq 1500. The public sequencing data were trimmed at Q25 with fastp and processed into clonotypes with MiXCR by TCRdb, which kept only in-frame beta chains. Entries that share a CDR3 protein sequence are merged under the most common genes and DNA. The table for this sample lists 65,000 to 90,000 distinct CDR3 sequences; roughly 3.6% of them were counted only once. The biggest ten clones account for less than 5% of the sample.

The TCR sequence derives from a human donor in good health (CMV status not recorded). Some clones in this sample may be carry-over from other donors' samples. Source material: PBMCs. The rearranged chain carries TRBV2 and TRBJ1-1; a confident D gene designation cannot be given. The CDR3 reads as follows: CASSIQNTEAFF. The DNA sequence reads TGTGCCAGCTCCATACAGAACACTGAAGCTTTCTTT.